This T cell receptor beta chain was profiled in a study of blood T cell repertoires in COVID-19. At the level of the study: From the United States, Italy and Spain came samples of acute and convalescent COVID-19. Nucleic acid was either cDNA or gDNA, and it came from T cells, B-cell-depleted T cells, or PBMCs.

J lost 0 bases, V lost 7 bases, and 8 bases had no gene match. CDR1 and CDR2 (germline): MNHEY, SVGAGI. The CDR3 contains 15 residues. Authors' methods: Amplification of reference gene primers provided the estimated nucleated cell counts. Repertoires were generated with immunoSEQ multiplex PCR, while TCRdb's copy carries only in-frame clones and drops some. The DNA was the basis for D and trimming; V, J and clone size are from that table. The data show under 80,000 clones, roughly 80% seen once. The receptor comes from a woman older than 75 with active or convalescent COVID-19. The chain has TRBV6-5 and TRBJ1-1, with 7 nucleotides matching TRBD1. The specimen was peripheral blood. The DNA of the CDR3 is TGTGCCAGCATCGGAACCCAGGGGGTGAACACTGAAGCTTTCTTT. Protein sequence: CASIGTQGVNTEAFF.